These 25 T cell receptor beta chains came from one sample sequenced in a study of blood T cell repertoires in COVID-19. Data came from immunoSEQ multiplex PCR; TCRdb stores just in-frame clones and leaves some out. Found here are roughly 70,000 clones, approximately 90% of them singletons; the top ten hold around 4.5%. Sequencing input: peripheral blood. Receptor source: a woman aged 55-75 years with active COVID-19.

The chain recombines TRBV5-1 with TRBJ2-2, with unresolved D. Germline CDR1 and CDR2: SGHRS and YFSETQ. CDR3 length equals 14 residues. With 1 base removed from V and 0 bases from J, the gap between germline ends came to 4 bases. The CDR3 coding sequence is TGCGCCAGCAGCTTGCCCGCGAACACCGGGGAGCTGTTTTTT. This translates into CASSLPANTGELFF.

The V call is TRBV5-1, the J call TRBJ1-1; D is perhaps TRBD1 (6 bases). The CDR3 runs to 16 residues. V gave up 4 bases and J gave up 0 bases, with 16 bases separating them. Germline-derived CDR1 and CDR2 are SGHRS and YFSETQ. This CDR3 reads CASSPLGGQMNTEAFF. The CDR3 region has the DNA TGCGCCAGCAGCCCTCTCGGTGGACAGATGAACACTGAAGCTTTCTTT.

This chain connects TRBV6-5 to TRBJ2-2, with 10 bases aligning to TRBD2. After removal of 2 bases from V and 6 bases from J, the junction contained 6 bases not matched to a gene. The CDR3 is 16 residues long. Germline loops: CDR1 MNHEY, CDR2 SVGAGI. In nucleotides, the CDR3 is TGTGCCAGCAGTTACGAGGCTAGCGGGAGTTCCGGGGAGCTGTTTTTT. This codes for CASSYEASGSSGELFF.

This chain connects TRBV19 to TRBJ1-1; no firm D call. Germline V gives CDR1 LNHDA, CDR2 SQIVND (reference sequence). CDR3 length equals 13 residues. Trimming stripped 2 bases from V and 4 bases from J, with 8 bases between. The CDR3 coding sequence is TGTGCCAGTAGTATACAGGTGGGCACTGAAGCTTTCTTT. As protein: CASSIQVGTEAFF.

This clone was seen a single time. The chain recombines TRBV7-9 with TRBJ1-1; D is undetermined. Germline CDR1 is SEHNR and CDR2 is FQNEAQ (reference sequence). The CDR3 loop spans 12 amino acids. V was trimmed by 5 bases and J by 5 bases, leaving 9 bases between them. The CDR3 is CASSQTGTEAFF. In DNA, the CDR3 is TGTGCCAGCAGCCAGACGGGGACTGAAGCTTTCTTT.

This rearrangement joins TRBV27 to TRBJ1-1; D not resolved. This CDR3 is built from 14 residues. Trimming pared 3 bases from V and 0 bases from J, leaving 8 bases between. Looked up from germline, CDR1 is MNHEY and CDR2 is SMNVEV (reference sequence). The chain's CDR3 is CASSFLNMNTEAFF. The CDR3 DNA reads TGTGCCAGCAGTTTTCTTAACATGAACACTGAAGCTTTCTTT.

The rearrangement joins TRBV7-2 to TRBJ2-7; maybe TRBD2 (5 bases). This CDR3 is built from 15 residues. The V end lost 1 base, the J end lost 3 bases, and 13 bases lay between the germline ends. Germline V CDR1 and CDR2: SGHTA, FQGNSA. The CDR3 is CASSLVNYRDYEQYF. DNA of the CDR3: TGTGCCAGCAGCTTAGTAAACTACCGGGACTACGAGCAGTACTTC.

This chain connects TRBV5-8 to TRBJ2-5, with 10 bases that match TRBD1. Germline V CDR1 and CDR2: SGHTS, YDEGEE. V trimming: 4 bases; J trimming: 6 bases; junction bases outside the gene matches: 9. The CDR3 runs to 15 residues. Here the CDR3 DNA reads TGTGCCAGCAGCGAGGGACAGGGGACCGGAAAGACCCAGTACTTC. This encodes CASSEGQGTGKTQYF.

The rearrangement links TRBV9 to TRBJ2-2; D gene unclear. V was clipped by 0 bases and J by 4 bases, with 4 bases between them. Per germline, CDR1 SGDLS and CDR2 YYNGEE. The CDR3 sequence is 13 residues long. CDR3 sequence: CASSVAGTGELFF. The CDR3 DNA reads as TGTGCCAGCAGCGTAGCGGGCACCGGGGAGCTGTTTTTT.

The gene calls are TRBV4-1 and TRBJ1-2; 9 bases line up with TRBD1. Losses at the gene ends were 1 base for V and 8 bases for J; bases not matched to a gene: 2. This CDR3 has 13 amino acids. Germline V gene sequence: CDR1 MGHRA, CDR2 YSYEKL. The CDR3 reads CASSQGGQGGYTF. CDR3 DNA sequence: TGCGCCAGCAGCCAAGGTGGACAGGGGGGCTACACCTTC.

The chain couples TRBV7-9 to TRBJ2-2; D uncertain. The V and J ends lost 5 bases and 3 bases respectively, with 10 bases between them. The CDR3 is 14 amino acids. CDR1 SEHNR and CDR2 FQNEAQ come from the germline V gene (reference sequence). CDR3 loop: CASSPLGDTGELFF. The CDR3 coding sequence is TGTGCCAGCAGCCCACTCGGAGACACCGGGGAGCTGTTTTTT.

This chain joins TRBV6-4 and TRBJ2-7, with D perhaps matching TRBD1 (6 bases). The CDR3 sequence is 17 residues long. Germline V gene lookup returns CDR1 MRHNA and CDR2 SNTAGT. The V gene lost 0 bases and the J gene lost 5 bases, with 20 bases spanning the gap. CDR3 DNA sequence: TGTGCCAGCAGTGACTCGAGGGGGACCGTTTTTTACGACGAGCAGTACTTC. This gives the protein CASSDSRGTVFYDEQYF.

In this sample, this clone turned up once. This CDR3 reads CASSFPTRIAGVAKNIQYF. In nucleotides, the CDR3 is TGTGCCAGCAGCTTCCCGACCCGTATAGCGGGAGTTGCCAAAAACATTCAGTACTTC. The rearrangement links TRBV5-4 to TRBJ2-4; 9 bases line up with TRBD2. The CDR3 extends over 19 amino acids. J lost 1 base, V lost 2 bases, and 13 bases had no gene match. Germline V lookup: CDR1 SGHNT, CDR2 YYREEE (reference sequence).

This clone was detected only once. The chain is built from TRBV7-9 and TRBJ1-5; tentatively, D is TRBD1 (5 bases). V was clipped by 10 bases and J by 3 bases, with 16 bases between them. This CDR3 is 14 amino acids long. Germline loops: CDR1 SEHNR, CDR2 FQNEAQ (reference sequence). The CDR3 DNA is TGTGCCACCGACCGGGCTGGGGCCAATCAGCCCCAGCATTTT. Translation gives CATDRAGANQPQHF.

CDR3 nucleotides: TGTGCCAGCAGCTTAGTTACCTACGAGCAGTACTTC. Translation gives CASSLVTYEQYF. J is TRBJ2-7 and V is TRBV7-2; unclear D gene. Germline V gene lookup returns CDR1 SGHTA and CDR2 FQGNSA. The length of the CDR3 is 12 residues. The V end was cut by 1 base, the J end by 2 bases, with 3 bases between.

The rearrangement joins TRBV5-5 to TRBJ1-2, with 10 bases that match TRBD1. The length of the CDR3 is 16 residues. Germline CDR1 and CDR2: SGHKS and YYEKEE (reference sequence). The trim removed 0 bases at V and 9 bases at J, leaving 11 bases unmatched. The CDR3 coding sequence is TGTGCCAGCAGCTTGGGGCCAAGGGACAGGGGTATTAGCTACACCTTC. It is translated as CASSLGPRDRGISYTF. Based on the CDR3 plus reference TRBV5-5 and TRBJ1-2, the full variable domain is DAGVTQSPTHLIKTRGQQVTLRCSPISGHKSVSWYQQVLGQGPQFIFQYYEKEERGRGNFPDRFSARQFPNYSSELNVNALLLGDSALYLCASSLGPRDRGISYTFGSGTRLTVV.

The rearrangement links TRBV6-5 to TRBJ1-5, with D maybe TRBD1 (5 bases). Per the germline V gene, CDR1 is MNHEY and CDR2 is SVGAGI. CDR3 length equals 12 residues. V lost 5 bases, J lost 6 bases, and 8 bases lay in between. The CDR3 DNA follows: TGTGCCAGCAGTATGGGGCCTCAGCCCCAGCATTTT. Translated, it gives CASSMGPQPQHF.

This clone was recorded only once. This chain joins TRBV27 and TRBJ1-6; 7 bases map to TRBD1. The germline V gene encodes CDR1 MNHEY and CDR2 SMNVEV (reference sequence). CDR3 size: 17 residues. J gave up 7 bases and V 4 bases, and 13 bases lay outside the gene matches. DNA for the CDR3: TGTGCCAGCAGTTACTCTAGCCTGGGACAGTACAATTCACCCCTCCACTTT. Translating gives CASSYSSLGQYNSPLHF.

V usage is TRBV7-2 and J usage is TRBJ1-2; TRBD1 matches 7 bases. J gave up 3 bases and V 0 bases, and 10 bases lay outside the gene matches. CDR1 is SGHTA, CDR2 FQGNSA, per germline. The CDR3 is 17 amino acids. DNA of the CDR3: TGTGCCAGCAGCTTAGCCTTGGGACAGAGCAACCACTATGGCTACACCTTC. Translating gives CASSLALGQSNHYGYTF.

The chain has TRBV11-2 and TRBJ2-1, with 14 bases that match TRBD2. The CDR3 spans 18 residues. The V gene's germline CDR1 is SGHAT and CDR2 FQNNGV. V trimming: 5 bases; J trimming: 6 bases; junction bases outside the gene matches: 12. The CDR3 spells CASSPHIRTSGRTNEQFF. The CDR3 nucleotides read TGTGCCAGCAGCCCGCACATCAGGACTAGCGGGAGGACCAATGAGCAGTTCTTC.

The chain joins TRBV27 to TRBJ2-1, with 8 bases fitting TRBD2. The CDR3 consists of 16 residues. The junction had 10 bases not matched to a gene; V was cut back by 0 bases and J by 9 bases. Looked up from germline, CDR1 is MNHEY and CDR2 is SMNVEV (reference sequence). The CDR3 DNA is TGTGCCAGCAGTTTATCTGGCGGGAGGCCCCTCCTTGAGCAGTTCTTC. The encoded protein is CASSLSGGRPLLEQFF.

The rearrangement joins TRBV28 to TRBJ1-2; D unresolved. V lost 3 bases and J 1 base, leaving 9 bases between the germline ends. The CDR3 is 14 residues long. The germline V gene encodes CDR1 MDHEN and CDR2 SYDVKM. The CDR3 loop reads CASSLPGINYGYTF. The CDR3 nucleotides are TGTGCCAGCAGTTTGCCGGGAATTAACTATGGCTACACCTTC.

V usage is TRBV7-8 and J usage is TRBJ2-5; 7 nucleotides line up with TRBD2. The V gene end was trimmed by 5 bases and the J gene end by 5 bases; junction bases not matched to a gene: 11. Germline CDR1 and CDR2: SGHVS and FQNEAQ. The CDR3 length is 15 residues. Here the CDR3 DNA reads TGTGCCAGCAGCAACCCCTCTAGCGGAGGGGAGACCCAGTACTTC. Translating it yields CASSNPSSGGETQYF.

The chain employs TRBV28 and TRBJ2-5; the match to TRBD1 covers 8 bases. Per germline, CDR1 MDHEN and CDR2 SYDVKM. After removal of 6 bases from V and 5 bases from J, the junction contained 8 bases not matched to a gene. The CDR3 sequence is 14 residues long. CDR3 DNA: TGTGCCAGCAGCCGGACAGGGCTCGGGGAGACCCAGTACTTC. Encoded protein: CASSRTGLGETQYF.

As regards this clone: Compared with germline, one end of the junction differs, possibly owing to a read error. The chain recombines TRBV7-9 with TRBJ2-5; 8 bases line up with TRBD2. This CDR3 contains 15 residues. CDR1 is SEHNR, CDR2 FQNEAQ, per germline (reference sequence). For the CDR3, the DNA is TGTGCCAGCATCCCCGGGAGGGGTGACCAACAGACCCAGTACTTC. Protein product: CASIPGRGDQQTQYF.